This TCR beta chain appears in the sequencing data of a study of neurological immune-mediated disorders (dated by TCRdb to about 2019). For context, the study as a whole: Using UMI-based sequencing, the study compared peripheral blood TCR-beta repertoires from patients with HTLV-I-associated myelopathy (HAM/TSP), patients with multiple sclerosis, and healthy controls. Longitudinal samples, technical triplicates and paired sorted CD4+ and CD8+ T-cell subsets, alongside PBMC samples, were included among the roughly 110 TCR-beta libraries. The cohort comprised 68 subjects: 14 HAM/TSP patients, 35 or so multiple sclerosis patients and around 20 healthy controls.

In this sample, this clonotype turned up many times. This clone's antigen is unknown. No per-base quality is available; no much larger clone lies one base away. Libraries from unsorted PBMCs were made from 2 million PBMCs kept in RNAlater at -80 degrees C until RNA extraction. Peripheral blood was subjected to Ficoll-Hypaque density gradient centrifugation to isolate PBMCs, which were then cryopreserved in liquid nitrogen. Summary of the overall study and its limitations: No identical CDR3 amino acid sequences were found to be shared among expanded clones across subjects, suggesting that TCR-beta repertoires were private in all groups. TCR clonal expansion was highest in HAM/TSP patients and lowest in MS patients, with MS patients falling below even healthy controls.

To synthesize cDNA, template-switch 5'RACE was performed with a primer carrying a 10-nucleotide random unique molecular identifier so that each TCR transcript was tagged. Over 190 million TCR-beta sequences, covering 15-18 subjects, were produced in each sequencing run. The RNeasy kit was used for extraction of total RNA. Using the KAPA Real-time Library Amplification kit, TCR-beta VDJ regions were amplified with primers for the TCR constant region and the 5'RACE anchor. Sample indexes and Illumina adaptors were added in a first PCR, and a second PCR then increased library yield. After purification with Ampure beads, the TCR product of roughly 650 bp was size-selected on a 2% E-gel SizeSelection system. Before pooling, libraries had their quality checked on a Bioanalyzer, their concentration measured with Qubit, and their quantity determined with the Kapa Library Quantification kit. An Illumina HiSeq 2500 was used to sequence the libraries paired-end at 2 x 150 bp. To increase sequence diversity, roughly 25-31% phiX was spiked into each library pool. In the source study's methods: Quality-filtered reads were processed with the UMI-based MiGEC pipeline, and over 75% of raw TCR sequences were removed by the MiGEC pipeline during error correction. IMGT germline references were used for alignment of VDJ genes, and clonotypes were defined by a unique CDR3 amino acid sequence together with V-J genes. VDJtools evaluated clonal expansion, Shannon diversity and CDR3 relatedness (CalcPairwiseDistances, ClusterSamples); CLCbio workbench built phylogenetic trees. Clones with at least 8 unique UMIs were defined as expanded, with this threshold being based on coefficient-of-variation modelling across technical triplicates. TCRdb's own reprocessing of the public reads used fastp at Q25 and MiXCR and kept productive beta chains. A single entry per CDR3 protein holds the most common genes and DNA from its merged rows. Here the V and J calls rest on TCRdb's processing, not on the authors' analysis. The sample table shows tens of thousands of distinct CDR3 sequences, and over 9.5% are seen once. The top ten clones comprise roughly a fifth of the sample.

After removal of 5 bases from V and 4 bases from J, the junction retains 5 bases not matched to a gene. There are 14 amino acids in the CDR3, from cysteine to phenylalanine inclusive. Just CDR3 DNA is preserved here, 42 bases in frame from base 1. CDR1 and CDR2 were assigned from the germline V gene as SGHRS and YFSETQ. This chain is built from TRBV5-1 and TRBJ1-4; 7 central bases correspond to TRBD1. The TCR comes from a woman aged 60-75 years with HTLV-1-associated myelopathy (HAM/TSP). The sample taken for sequencing was PBMCs. The sequenced DNA is TGCGCCAGCAGGCGGACAGGAGATAATGAAAAACTGTTTTTT. This encodes CASRRTGDNEKLFF.